The 2 T cell receptor beta chains in this list originate from one sample, sequenced in a study of T-cell reconstitution after alpha-beta-depleted transplantation in children. Unique molecular identifiers were used in preparing the TCRbeta library. TCRdb reprocessed the PCR reads via MiXCR and lists one record per CDR3 protein. This table holds 700,000 to 950,000 distinct CDR3 sequences, 15% to 20% found once. The starting material was PBMCs, mostly from graft donor cells, obtained 360 days after TCRalphabeta/CD19-depleted stem cell transplant. The receptors originated from a male patient aged 10 to 17 who had a stem cell transplant for acute lymphoblastic leukemia, so the T cells may come from the graft donor.

This clonotype was observed a handful of times. The V and J genes are TRBV20-1 and TRBJ2-7; D might be TRBD1 or TRBD2, each matching 5 bases. V lost 4 bases and J 5 bases, leaving 18 bases between the germline ends. Germline CDR1 DFQATT, CDR2 SNEGSKA (reference sequence). The CDR3 has 14 amino acids. Here the CDR3 reads CSAITARRGHEQYF. CDR3 nucleotides: TGCAGTGCTATAACGGCCCGCCGGGGCCACGAGCAGTACTTC.

This clonotype was counted between two and nine times. This chain uses TRBV3-1 with TRBJ2-7; no clear D. Germline CDR1 is LGHDT and CDR2 is YNNKEL (reference sequence). Trimming left V 4 bases short and J 7 bases short, with 17 bases between. This CDR3 is 14 amino acids long. CDR3 in amino acids: CASSPDGRLGEQYF. The CDR3 DNA reads as TGTGCCAGCAGCCCGGACGGGCGCCTGGGAGAGCAGTACTTC.